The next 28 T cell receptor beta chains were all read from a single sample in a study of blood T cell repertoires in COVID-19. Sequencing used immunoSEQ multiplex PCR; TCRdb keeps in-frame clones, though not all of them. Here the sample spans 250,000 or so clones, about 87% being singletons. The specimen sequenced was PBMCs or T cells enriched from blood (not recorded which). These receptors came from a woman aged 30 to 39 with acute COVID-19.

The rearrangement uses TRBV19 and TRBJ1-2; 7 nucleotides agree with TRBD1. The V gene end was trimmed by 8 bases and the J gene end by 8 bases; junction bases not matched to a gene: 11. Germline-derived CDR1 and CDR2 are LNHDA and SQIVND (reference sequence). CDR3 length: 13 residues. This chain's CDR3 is CASALGGTAGYTF. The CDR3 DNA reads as TGTGCCAGTGCATTAGGCGGGACAGCGGGCTACACCTTC.

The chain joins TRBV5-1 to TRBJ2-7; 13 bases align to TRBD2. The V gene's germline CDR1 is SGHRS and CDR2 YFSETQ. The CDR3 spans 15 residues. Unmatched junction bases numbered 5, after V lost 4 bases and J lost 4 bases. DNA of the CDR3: TGCGCCAGCAGCCCCTGGACTAGCGGGGGTTACGAGCAGTACTTC. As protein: CASSPWTSGGYEQYF.

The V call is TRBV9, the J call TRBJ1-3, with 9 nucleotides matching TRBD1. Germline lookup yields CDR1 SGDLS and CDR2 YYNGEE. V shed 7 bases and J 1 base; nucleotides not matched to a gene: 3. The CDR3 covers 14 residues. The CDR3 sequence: CASGDRVSGNTIYF. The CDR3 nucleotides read TGTGCCAGCGGGGACAGGGTATCTGGAAACACCATATATTTT.

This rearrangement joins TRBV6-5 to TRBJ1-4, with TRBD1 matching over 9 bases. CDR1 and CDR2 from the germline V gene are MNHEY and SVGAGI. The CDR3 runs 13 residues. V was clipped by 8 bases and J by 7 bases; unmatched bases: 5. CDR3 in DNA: TGTGCCAGCTCCGGGACAGGGTTTGAAAAACTGTTTTTT. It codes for CASSGTGFEKLFF.

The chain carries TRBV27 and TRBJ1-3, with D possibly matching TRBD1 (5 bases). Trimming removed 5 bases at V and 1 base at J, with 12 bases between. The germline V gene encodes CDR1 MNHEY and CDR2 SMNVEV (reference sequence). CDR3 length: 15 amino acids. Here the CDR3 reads CASSPAGGSGNTIYF. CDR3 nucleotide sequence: TGTGCCAGCAGTCCGGCCGGGGGGTCTGGAAACACCATATATTTT.

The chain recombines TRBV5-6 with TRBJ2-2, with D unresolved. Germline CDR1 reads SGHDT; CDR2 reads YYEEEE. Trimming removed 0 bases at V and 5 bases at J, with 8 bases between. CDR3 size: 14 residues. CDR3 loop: CASSLVTHTGELFF. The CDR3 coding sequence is TGTGCCAGCAGCTTGGTGACACATACCGGGGAGCTGTTTTTT.

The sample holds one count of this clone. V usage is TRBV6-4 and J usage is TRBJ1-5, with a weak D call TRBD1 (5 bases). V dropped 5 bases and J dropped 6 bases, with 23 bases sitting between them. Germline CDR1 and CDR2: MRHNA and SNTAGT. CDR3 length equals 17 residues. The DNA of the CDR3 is TGTGCCAGCAGTTATTCGGGGGTCGCGGCGTCGGGTCAGCCCCAGCATTTT. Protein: CASSYSGVAASGQPQHF.

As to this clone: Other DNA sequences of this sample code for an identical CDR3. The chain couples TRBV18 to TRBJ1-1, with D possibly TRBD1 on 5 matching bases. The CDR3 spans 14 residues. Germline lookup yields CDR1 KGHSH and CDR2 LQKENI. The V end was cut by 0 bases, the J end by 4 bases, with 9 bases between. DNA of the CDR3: TGTGCCAGCTCACCACCGGCCGGGGGCACTGAAGCTTTCTTT. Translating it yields CASSPPAGGTEAFF.

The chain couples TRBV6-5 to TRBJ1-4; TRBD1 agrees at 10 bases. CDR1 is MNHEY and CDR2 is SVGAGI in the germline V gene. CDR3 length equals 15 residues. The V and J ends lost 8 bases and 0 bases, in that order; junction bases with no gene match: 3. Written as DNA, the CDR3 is TGTGCCAGCCGGGACAGGGGCTCAACTAATGAAAAACTGTTTTTT. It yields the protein CASRDRGSTNEKLFF.

Written as DNA, the CDR3 is TGTGCCAGCTCACCACGGGCAGCAACTAATGAAAAACTGTTTTTT. Encoded protein: CASSPRAATNEKLFF. The chain joins TRBV18 to TRBJ1-4; D is ambiguous. Trimming cost V 1 base and J 0 bases, with 6 bases left between them. The CDR3 length is 15 residues. Germline-derived CDR1 and CDR2 are KGHSH and LQKENI.

Here the CDR3 DNA reads TGTGCCAGCAGCTTTGGAGTAGACGAGCAGTACTTC. Protein sequence: CASSFGVDEQYF. The chain carries TRBV7-9 and TRBJ2-7; D not certain. The V end was cut by 3 bases, the J end by 5 bases, with 8 bases between. This CDR3 region has 12 residues. CDR1 is SEHNR and CDR2 is FQNEAQ in the germline V gene (reference sequence).

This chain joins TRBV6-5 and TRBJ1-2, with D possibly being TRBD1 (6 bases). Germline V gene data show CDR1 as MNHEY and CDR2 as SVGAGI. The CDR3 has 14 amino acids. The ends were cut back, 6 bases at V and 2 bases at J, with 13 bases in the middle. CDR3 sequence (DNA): TGTGCCAGCAGAACCGGGACAACCAACTATGGCTACACCTTC. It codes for CASRTGTTNYGYTF.

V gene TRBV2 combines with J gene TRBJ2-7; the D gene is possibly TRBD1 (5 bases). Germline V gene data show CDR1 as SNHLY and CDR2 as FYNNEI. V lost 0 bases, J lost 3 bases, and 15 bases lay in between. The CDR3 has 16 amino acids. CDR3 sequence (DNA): TGTGCCAGCAGTGAAGCTACAGGAACCCTACTCTACGAGCAGTACTTC. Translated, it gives CASSEATGTLLYEQYF.

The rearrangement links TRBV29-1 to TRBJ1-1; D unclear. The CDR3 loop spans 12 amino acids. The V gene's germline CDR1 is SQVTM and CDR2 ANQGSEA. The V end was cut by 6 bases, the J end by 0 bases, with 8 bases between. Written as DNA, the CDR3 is TGCAGCGTCGGGAACATGAACACTGAAGCTTTCTTT. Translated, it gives CSVGNMNTEAFF.

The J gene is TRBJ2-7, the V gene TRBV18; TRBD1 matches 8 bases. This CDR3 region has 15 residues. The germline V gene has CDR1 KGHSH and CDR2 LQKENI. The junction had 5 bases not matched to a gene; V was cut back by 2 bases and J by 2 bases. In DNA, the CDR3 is TGTGCCAGCTCACCAACCGGGACAGGACCCTACGAGCAGTACTTC. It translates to CASSPTGTGPYEQYF.

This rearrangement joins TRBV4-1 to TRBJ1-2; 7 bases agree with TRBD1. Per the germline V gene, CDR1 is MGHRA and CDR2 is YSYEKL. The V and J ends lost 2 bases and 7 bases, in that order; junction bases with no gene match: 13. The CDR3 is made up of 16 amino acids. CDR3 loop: CASSQPGGQMFRGYTF. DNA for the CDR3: TGCGCCAGCAGCCAACCAGGGGGACAGATGTTTCGTGGCTACACCTTC.

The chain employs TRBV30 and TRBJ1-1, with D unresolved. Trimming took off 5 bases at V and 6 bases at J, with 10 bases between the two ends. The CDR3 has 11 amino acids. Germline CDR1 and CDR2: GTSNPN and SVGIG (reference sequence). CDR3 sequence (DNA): TGTGCCTGGGGAGACACGCCTGAAGCTTTCTTT. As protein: CAWGDTPEAFF.

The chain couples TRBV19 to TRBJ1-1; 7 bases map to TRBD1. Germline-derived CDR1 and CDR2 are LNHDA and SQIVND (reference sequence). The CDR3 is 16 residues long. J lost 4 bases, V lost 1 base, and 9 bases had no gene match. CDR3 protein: CASSIGVQPGGTEAFF. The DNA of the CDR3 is TGTGCCAGTAGTATAGGTGTGCAACCAGGGGGCACTGAAGCTTTCTTT.

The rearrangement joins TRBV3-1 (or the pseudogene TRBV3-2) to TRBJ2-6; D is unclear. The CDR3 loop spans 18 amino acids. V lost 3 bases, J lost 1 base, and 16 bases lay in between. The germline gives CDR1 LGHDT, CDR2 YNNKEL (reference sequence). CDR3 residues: CASSHGSVETSGANVLTF. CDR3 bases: TGTGCCAGCAGCCACGGCTCGGTGGAGACTTCTGGGGCCAACGTCCTGACTTTC.

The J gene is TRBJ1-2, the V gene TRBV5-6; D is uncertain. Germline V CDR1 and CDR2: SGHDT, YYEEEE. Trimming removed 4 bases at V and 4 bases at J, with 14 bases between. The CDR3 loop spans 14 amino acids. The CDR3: CASSVRERGYGYTF. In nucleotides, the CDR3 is TGTGCCAGCAGCGTACGGGAGCGGGGCTATGGCTACACCTTC.

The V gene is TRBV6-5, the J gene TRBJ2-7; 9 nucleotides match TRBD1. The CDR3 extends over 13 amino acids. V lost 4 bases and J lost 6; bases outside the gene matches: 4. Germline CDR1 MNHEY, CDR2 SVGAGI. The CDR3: CASSSLDRGEQYF. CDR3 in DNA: TGTGCCAGCAGTTCTCTGGACAGGGGCGAGCAGTACTTC.

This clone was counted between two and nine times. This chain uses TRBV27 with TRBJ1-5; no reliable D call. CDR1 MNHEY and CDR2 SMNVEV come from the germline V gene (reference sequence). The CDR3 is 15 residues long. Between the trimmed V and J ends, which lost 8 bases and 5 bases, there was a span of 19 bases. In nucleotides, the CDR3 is TGTGCCAGCCAACCGTGGGGAGGTTCGTATCAGCCCCAGCATTTT. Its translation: CASQPWGGSYQPQHF.

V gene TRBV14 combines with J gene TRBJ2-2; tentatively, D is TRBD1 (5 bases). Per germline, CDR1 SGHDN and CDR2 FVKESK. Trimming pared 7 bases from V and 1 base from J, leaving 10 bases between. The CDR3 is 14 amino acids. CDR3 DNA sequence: TGTGCCAGCAAGATTACAGGGAACACCGGGGAGCTGTTTTTT. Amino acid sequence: CASKITGNTGELFF.

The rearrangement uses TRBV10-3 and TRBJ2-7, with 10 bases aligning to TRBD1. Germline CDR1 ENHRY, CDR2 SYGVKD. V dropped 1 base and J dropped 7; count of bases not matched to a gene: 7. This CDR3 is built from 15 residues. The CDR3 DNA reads TGTGCCATCAGTGAGTGGACAGGGGGGCTCTGGGAGCAGTACTTC. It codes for CAISEWTGGLWEQYF.

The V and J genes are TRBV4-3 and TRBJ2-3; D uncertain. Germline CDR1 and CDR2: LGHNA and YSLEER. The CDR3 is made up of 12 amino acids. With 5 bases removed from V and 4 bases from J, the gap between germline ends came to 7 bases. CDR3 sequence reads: CASSETADTQYF. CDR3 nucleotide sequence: TGCGCCAGCAGCGAGACTGCAGATACGCAGTATTTT.

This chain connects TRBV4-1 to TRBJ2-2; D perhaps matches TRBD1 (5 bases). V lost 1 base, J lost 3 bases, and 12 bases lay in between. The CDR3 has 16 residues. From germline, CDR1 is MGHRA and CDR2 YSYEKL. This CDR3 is CASSQGFDSYTGELFF. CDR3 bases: TGCGCCAGCAGCCAAGGGTTCGACAGTTACACCGGGGAGCTGTTTTTT.

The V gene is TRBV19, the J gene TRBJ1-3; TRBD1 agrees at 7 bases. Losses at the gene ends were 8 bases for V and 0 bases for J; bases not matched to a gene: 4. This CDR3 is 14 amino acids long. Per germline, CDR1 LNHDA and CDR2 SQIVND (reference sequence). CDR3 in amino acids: CASDQGGSGNTIYF. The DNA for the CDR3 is TGTGCCAGTGACCAGGGGGGCTCTGGAAACACCATATATTTT.

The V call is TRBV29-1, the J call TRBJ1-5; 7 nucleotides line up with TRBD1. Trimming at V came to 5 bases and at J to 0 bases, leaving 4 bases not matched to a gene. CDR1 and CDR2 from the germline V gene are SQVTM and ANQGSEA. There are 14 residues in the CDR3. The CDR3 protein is CSVWTGGSNQPQHF. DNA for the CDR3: TGCAGCGTTTGGACAGGAGGTAGCAATCAGCCCCAGCATTTT.